This T cell receptor (beta chain) was obtained from a study of blood T cell repertoires in COVID-19. TCRdb's copy holds only in-frame clones and misses some; the assay was immunoSEQ multiplex PCR. The repertoire holds 310,000 or so clones, with more than 75% as singletons. V gave up 5 bases and J gave up 0 bases; unmatched junction bases: 7. Germline V gene sequence: CDR1 SGHAT, CDR2 FQNNGV. The CDR3 spans 16 residues. This receptor was identified in a woman between 50 and 59 years old with active or convalescent COVID-19. V usage is TRBV11-2 and J usage is TRBJ2-1; 7 bases fit TRBD1. The sequencing input was peripheral blood. CDR3 nucleotides: TGTGCCAGCAGCGCCCGACAGGGAAGCTCCTACAATGAGCAGTTCTTC. It translates to CASSARQGSSYNEQFF. Complete variable domain (other parts from reference TRBV11-2 and TRBJ2-1): EAGVAQSPRYKIIEKRQSVAFWCNPISGHATLYWYQQILGQGPKLLIQFQNNGVVDDSQLPKDRFSAERLKGVDSTLKIQPAKLEDSAVYLCASSARQGSSYNEQFFGPGTRLTVL.